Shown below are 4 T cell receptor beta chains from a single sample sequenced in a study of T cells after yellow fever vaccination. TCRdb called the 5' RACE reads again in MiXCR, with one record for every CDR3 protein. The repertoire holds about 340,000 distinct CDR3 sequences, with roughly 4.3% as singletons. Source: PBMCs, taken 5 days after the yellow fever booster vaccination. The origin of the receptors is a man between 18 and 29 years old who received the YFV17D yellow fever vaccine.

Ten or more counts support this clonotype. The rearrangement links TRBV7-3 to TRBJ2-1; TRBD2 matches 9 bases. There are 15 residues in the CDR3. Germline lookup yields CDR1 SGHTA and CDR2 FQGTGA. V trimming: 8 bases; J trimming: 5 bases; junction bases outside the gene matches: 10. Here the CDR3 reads CASQRAGGPNNEQFF. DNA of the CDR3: TGTGCCAGCCAAAGGGCGGGGGGGCCGAACAATGAGCAGTTCTTC.

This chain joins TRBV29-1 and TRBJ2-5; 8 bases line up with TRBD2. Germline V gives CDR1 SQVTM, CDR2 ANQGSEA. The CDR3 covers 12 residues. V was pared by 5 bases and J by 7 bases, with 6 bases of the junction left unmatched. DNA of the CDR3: TGCAGCGTTCTAGCGGGTCAGGGGACCCAGTACTTC. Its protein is CSVLAGQGTQYF.

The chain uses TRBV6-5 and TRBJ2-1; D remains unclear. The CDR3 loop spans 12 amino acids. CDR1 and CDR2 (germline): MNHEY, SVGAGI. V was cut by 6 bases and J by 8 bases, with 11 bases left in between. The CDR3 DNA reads TGTGCCAGCAGGCTTACTTCGGATGAGCAGTTCTTC. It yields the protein CASRLTSDEQFF.

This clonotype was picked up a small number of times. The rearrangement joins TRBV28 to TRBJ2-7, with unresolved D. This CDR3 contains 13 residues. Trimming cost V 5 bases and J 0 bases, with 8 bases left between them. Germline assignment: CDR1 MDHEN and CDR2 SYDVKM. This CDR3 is CASSPQSSYEQYV. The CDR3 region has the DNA TGTGCCAGCAGTCCACAGAGCTCCTACGAGCAGTACGTC.